These T cell receptor beta chains were read from a single sample in a study of OX40 agonist ivuxolimab in advanced cancers. Measured with immunoSEQ multiplex PCR; TCRdb has only the in-frame clones, and not every one. The sample comprises 70,000 to 100,000 clones, 70% to 90% of which are singletons, and roughly 2.1% rests with the top ten. The source material was CD4+ or CD8+ T cells sorted from blood, sampled in a trial of the OX40 agonist ivuxolimab. The receptors were gathered from an adult with an advanced solid tumor such as melanoma, head and neck, liver or kidney cancer. The conserved cysteine and the conserved F or W are not part of the CDR3 here.

J	V	CDR3
TRBJ1-6	TRBV2	ASRVTGYNSPLH
TRBJ2-3	TRBV9	ASSVGLAGVDTQY
TRBJ2-3	TRBV5-1	ASSRDSTDTQY
TRBJ2-7	TRBV5-1	ASSWGTDSYEQY
TRBJ2-3	TRBV7-3	ASSLYAAESSTDTQY
TRBJ1-5	TRBV6-7	ASSYGLARGNQPQH
TRBJ1-4	TRBV19	ASSMVLLNEKLF
TRBJ1-4	TRBV13	ASSLRRGYEKLF
TRBJ1-3	TRBV10-3	AISNRGLGNTIY
TRBJ1-5	TRBV19	ASSTDRRRDQPQH
TRBJ2-7	TRBV27	ASSSREREGSYEQY
TRBJ1-2	TRBV20-1	SAAWDSGYT
TRBJ2-1	TRBV30	AWRFRSGYNEQF
TRBJ2-1	TRBV29-1	SADGYNEQF
TRBJ2-5	TRBV28	ASSSGTAQETQY
TRBJ2-4	TRBV19	ASSIGLAGGGFKNIQY
TRBJ1-2	TRBV6-1	ASSNNYYGYT
TRBJ2-3	TRBV11-2	ASSLVRESGDTQY
TRBJ1-3	TRBV19	ASSPGTGSSGNTIY
TRBJ1-1	TRBV11-2	ASSLESAVTEAF
TRBJ2-1	TRBV21-1	ASSKVVGRGLHNEQF
TRBJ2-7	TRBV5-1	ASSLGQGLGEQY
TRBJ2-4	TRBV19	ASSIDQSLAAKNIQY
TRBJ2-3	TRBV19	ASSISGTRSGTQY
TRBJ1-2	TRBV19	ASSIEVGGRGVDGYT
TRBJ2-7	TRBV5-1	ASNRGRALDEQY
TRBJ2-7	TRBV5-1	ASSFGGRAYEQY
TRBJ1-2	TRBV28	ASRDRGYYGYT
TRBJ2-2	TRBV30	AWILKAGSGELF
TRBJ2-6	TRBV29-1	SVQTGSSSGANVLT
TRBJ2-2	TRBV9	ASSDGTGQTGELF
TRBJ2-3	TRBV13	ASSRTFGQGSTDTQY
TRBJ2-3	TRBV5-4	ASSTAALTDTQY
TRBJ2-6	TRBV5-6	ASSWGPGSGANVLT
TRBJ2-3	TRBV4-1	ASSQISGSGTDTQY
TRBJ2-3	TRBV19	ASSIQGHFTDTQY
TRBJ1-1	TRBV10-2	ASSDQRDTEAF
TRBJ2-5	TRBV11-2	ASSFGTSGGQETQY
TRBJ2-1	TRBV7-3	ASSPNRDNEQF
TRBJ2-3	TRBV7-2	ASSSGLARTDTQY
TRBJ2-6	TRBV19	ASSIPPVMGTGANVLT
TRBJ1-5	TRBV20-1	SAGDTWPQH
TRBJ2-5	TRBV5-1	ASSLGIAEETQY
TRBJ2-3	TRBV10-3	AIRDPSGRTDTQY
TRBJ2-1	TRBV15	ATSEVTNEQF
TRBJ2-7	TRBV2	ASRLYGTSGVPDEQY